The T cell receptor beta chain under discussion was sequenced for a study of beta chain features in type 1 diabetes. Sequenced material consisted of expressed TCRB transcripts (all of the isolated RNA was reverse transcribed). Assay used: immunoSEQ multiplex PCR; TCRdb lists only in-frame clones, some missing. The data show 100,000 to 150,000 clones, around a sixth seen once. The CDR3 is made up of 13 amino acids. The V segment lost 2 bases and the J segment 11 bases; nucleotides outside the gene matches: 5. From germline, CDR1 is SGHDN and CDR2 FVKESK. Findings of the study overall: Shorter TCRB CDR3s, moderately but significantly so, were found in Type 1 diabetes patients in all four CD4+ subsets.

Regarding this clone: Its antigen is as yet unknown.

The source is a man aged 18 to 29 with type 1 diabetes. This chain connects TRBV14 to TRBJ2-1, with 8 bases that match TRBD1. Sequencing input: central memory CD4+ T cells from blood. CDR3 loop: CASSQSDRDQQFF. CDR3 nucleotide sequence: TGTGCCAGCAGCCAATCGGACAGGGATCAGCAGTTCTTC.